Shown below are 5 T cell receptor beta chains from a single sample sequenced in a study of blood T cell repertoires in COVID-19. TCRdb keeps only in-frame clones here, not all; method: immunoSEQ multiplex PCR. The table records 200,000 to 250,000 clones, roughly 80% of them present only once. The sample taken for sequencing was peripheral blood. The receptor set was obtained from an elderly woman with active or convalescent COVID-19.

This clone has just a few counts. In nucleotides, the CDR3 is TGTGCCAGCAAGGAAGGGGCGGGGTACGAGCAGTACTTC. Amino acid sequence: CASKEGAGYEQYF. The V gene is TRBV7-2, the J gene TRBJ2-7; a possible D gene is TRBD2 (6 bases). V lost 7 bases, J lost 4 bases, and 14 bases lay in between. Germline lookup yields CDR1 SGHTA and CDR2 FQGNSA. This CDR3 comprises 13 residues.

The chain links TRBV7-6 to TRBJ2-1; D is undetermined. Germline CDR1 SGHVS, CDR2 FNYEAQ. The CDR3 has 15 residues. The ends were cut back, 1 base at V and 1 base at J, with 8 bases in the middle. The CDR3 region is CASSLGPASYNEQFF. CDR3 DNA: TGTGCCAGCAGCTTAGGTCCAGCGTCCTACAATGAGCAGTTCTTC.

V gene TRBV14 combines with J gene TRBJ2-4, with TRBD2 matching over 11 bases. Germline V CDR1 and CDR2: SGHDN, FVKESK. The CDR3 spans 18 residues. The junction had 6 bases not matched to a gene; V was cut back by 2 bases and J by 0 bases. The CDR3 DNA follows: TGTGCCAGCAGCCAACTAATAGCGGGAGGGGGAGCCAAAAACATTCAGTACTTC. Amino acid sequence: CASSQLIAGGGAKNIQYF.

This clone was detected only a few times. The chain is built from TRBV10-2 and TRBJ2-1, with D maybe TRBD2 (5 bases). The CDR3 sequence is 14 residues long. V lost 7 bases to trimming and J lost 1 base, with 11 bases between them. Germline CDR1 is WSHSY and CDR2 is SAAADI. The CDR3 is CASTSGLSYNEQFF. The CDR3 DNA reads as TGCGCCAGCACGAGCGGCCTGTCCTACAATGAGCAGTTCTTC.

This sequence joins TRBV18 and TRBJ2-1; D gene uncertain. The length of the CDR3 is 13 residues. CDR1 is KGHSH, CDR2 LQKENI, per germline. V was cut by 1 base and J by 4 bases, with 5 bases left in between. CDR3 DNA: TGTGCCAGCTCACCACTCGGTTACAATGAGCAGTTCTTC. Translated: CASSPLGYNEQFF.